The next 12 T cell receptor beta chains were all read from a single sample in a study of T cell clonotyping in hematopoietic cell transplantation. The time point here: recipient sample about 28 days before transplant, after cytoreduction. The table came from immunoSEQ multiplex PCR; TCRdb's copy has only in-frame clones and leaves some out. The table lists roughly 29,000 clones, around three quarters of them singletons. The material sequenced was peripheral blood mononuclear cells, taken before stem cell transplant. The receptor source for this set is a woman in her twenties or thirties with chronic myeloid leukemia. Some clones in this sample may be carry-over from other donors' samples.

This clone was detected a few times. The chain has TRBV7-9 and TRBJ1-2; possibly TRBD1 for D (5 bases). From germline, CDR1 is SEHNR and CDR2 FQNEAQ (reference sequence). Trimming shortened V by 5 bases and J by 2 bases, and 15 bases separated the two germline ends. The CDR3 has 15 amino acids. The CDR3 DNA sequence: TGTGCCAGCAGCCCAGGGACTTGGGGGAACTATGGCTACACCTTC. Translating gives CASSPGTWGNYGYTF.

Notes on this clone: The junction shows a germline mismatch at one end, possibly a read error. The rearrangement joins TRBV7-9 to TRBJ1-6; D remains unclear. Per germline, CDR1 SEHNR and CDR2 FQNEAQ (reference sequence). This CDR3 has 12 residues. The CDR3 coding sequence is TGTGCCAGCAGTTTAGTAAATTCACCCCTCCACTTT. Protein sequence: CASSLVNSPLHF.

CDR3 coding DNA: TGTGCCAGCAGCTTACAGGGGACTGGGGCCAACGTCCTGACTTTC. Its translation: CASSLQGTGANVLTF. The chain joins TRBV5-4 to TRBJ2-6, with 7 bases identical to TRBD1. CDR1 is SGHNT and CDR2 is YYREEE in the germline V gene (reference sequence). This CDR3 has 15 residues. J was trimmed by 2 bases and V by 2 bases; bases with no gene match: 1.

The chain combines TRBV6-5 with TRBJ2-5, with D perhaps given as TRBD1 or TRBD2 (5 bases each). Trimming removed 7 bases from V and 5 bases from J, with 14 bases in between. Germline CDR1 reads MNHEY; CDR2 reads SVGAGI. This CDR3 has 13 residues. CDR3 coding DNA: TGTGCCAGCACCCCTCCAGGGACCGAGACCCAGTACTTC. This sequence encodes CASTPPGTETQYF.

The V call is TRBV10-3, the J call TRBJ2-3; D is uncertain. There are 12 residues in the CDR3. In germline, CDR1 is ENHRY, CDR2 SYGVKD. V dropped 4 bases and J dropped 1 base, with 3 bases sitting between them. The CDR3, as DNA: TGTGCCATCAGTGGGGGCACAGATACGCAGTATTTT. As protein: CAISGGTDTQYF.

The chain links TRBV30 to TRBJ1-1, with D possibly matching TRBD1 (6 bases). CDR1 and CDR2 from the germline V gene are GTSNPN and SVGIG (reference sequence). The CDR3 runs to 15 residues. Trimming removed 2 bases from V and 0 bases from J, with 13 bases in between. The CDR3 sequence is CAWSPAQGMNTEAFF. CDR3 sequence (DNA): TGTGCCTGGAGTCCGGCTCAGGGGATGAACACTGAAGCTTTCTTT.

The chain couples TRBV9 to TRBJ2-3; 10 bases map to TRBD2. The CDR3 sequence is 15 residues long. CDR1 is SGDLS, CDR2 YYNGEE, per germline. V lost 3 bases and J lost 5; bases outside the gene matches: 6. CDR3 bases: TGTGCCAGCAGCGGAAGCGGGGGGGCTGAAGATACGCAGTATTTT. Amino acids: CASSGSGGAEDTQYF.

The chain has TRBV27 and TRBJ1-6; a weak D match, TRBD1 (5 bases). This CDR3 contains 17 residues. Trimming pared 6 bases from V and 5 bases from J, leaving 20 bases between. Per the germline V gene, CDR1 is MNHEY and CDR2 is SMNVEV (reference sequence). CDR3 in DNA: TGTGCCAGCAGGATCCTGGTGGGGCAGGGAAATAATTCACCCCTCCACTTT. Translation gives CASRILVGQGNNSPLHF.

V usage is TRBV7-9 and J usage is TRBJ2-7; D not resolved. CDR1 and CDR2 from the germline V gene are SEHNR and FQNEAQ (reference sequence). The CDR3 covers 12 residues. V was pared by 6 bases and J by 2 bases, with 8 bases between. The CDR3 reads CASSRVPYEQYV. CDR3 DNA sequence: TGTGCCAGCAGTAGGGTCCCCTACGAGCAGTACGTC.

J is TRBJ2-7 and V is TRBV19, with D tentatively TRBD2 (6 bases). The V gene lost 3 bases and the J gene lost 2 bases, with 14 bases spanning the gap. CDR1 and CDR2 (germline): LNHDA, SQIVND (reference sequence). This CDR3 is built from 15 residues. The CDR3 region has the DNA TGTGCCAGTAGTATCACTGCAGGAGGGACCTACGAGCAGTACTTC. Translated: CASSITAGGTYEQYF.

The chain links TRBV5-6 to TRBJ1-1, with D unclear. Per germline, CDR1 SGHDT and CDR2 YYEEEE. The CDR3 is 13 residues long. V was cut by 0 bases and J by 8 bases, with 11 bases left in between. CDR3 amino acids: CASSLVQATEAFF. The CDR3 DNA follows: TGTGCCAGCAGCTTGGTGCAGGCGACAGAAGCTTTCTTT.

V is TRBV2 and J is TRBJ1-3; 8 nucleotides match TRBD1. In germline, CDR1 is SNHLY, CDR2 FYNNEI. With V trimmed by 5 bases and J by 2 bases, 8 bases remained unmatched. The CDR3 extends over 16 amino acids. In nucleotides, the CDR3 is TGTGCCAGCAGTTTTTCCAGGGGGCCAGCTGGAAACACCATATATTTT. Its protein product is CASSFSRGPAGNTIYF.